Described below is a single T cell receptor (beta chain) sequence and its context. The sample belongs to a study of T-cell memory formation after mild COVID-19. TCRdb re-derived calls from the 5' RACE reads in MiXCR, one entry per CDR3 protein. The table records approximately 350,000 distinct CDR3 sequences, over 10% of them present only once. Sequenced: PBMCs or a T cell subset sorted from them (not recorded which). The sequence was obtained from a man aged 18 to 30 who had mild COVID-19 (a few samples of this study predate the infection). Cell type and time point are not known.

DNA of the CDR3: TGTGCCAGCAGTACTAGCGGGGGGGCCGGCGAGCAGTTCTTC. Translation gives CASSTSGGAGEQFF. The chain is built from TRBV12-3 or TRBV12-4 and TRBJ2-1; 13 bases agree with TRBD2. Trimming took 5 bases from V and 10 from J; bases not matched to a gene: 5. This CDR3 has 14 amino acids.